A single T cell receptor beta chain is shown here with its context. The target of this receptor is not known. One base away there is no much larger clone; base qualities are not given. This sample is drawn from a study of cytomegalovirus exposure and HLA in healthy donors (dated by TCRdb to the late 2010s). For context, the study as a whole: An earlier analysis of some 550 of the donors reported 250 to 300 Gb of sequence data and 117 million unique TCR beta sequences from 150 million to 200 million T cells. Approximately 300 gigabases of sequencing data and around 90 million unique TCR sequences made up an early release that covered several hundred HLA-typed donors. Among the roughly 410 genotyped donors, around 81% belonged to the genetic ancestry cluster associated with self-reported Caucasian donors. The study was designed to test whether signatures of past pathogen exposure could be identified by cataloging public T cell receptors. Using immunosequencing, the study profiled T cell repertoires from 640 or so subjects and related those repertoires to cytomegalovirus serostatus. Besides the first cohort of some 670 subjects, a separate validation cohort made up of 95 to 150 different subjects was used. High-throughput TCR immunosequencing, statistical association of individual TCRs with disease status, and machine learning were combined to predict cytomegalovirus infection status. In a later analysis, previously published TCR beta repertoires from 500 to 750 donors were re-analyzed and high-resolution HLA genotyping was added so that TCR occurrence patterns could be studied. The later analysis used no new phenotypic data to find candidate immune exposures, relying instead on TCR beta sequences and their occurrence across donors. An earlier analysis of fewer than 750 of the donors used high-throughput TCR beta sequencing to judge whether each TCR beta V gene segment behaved as functional or pseudogenic. Donor age, sex, ethnicity and CMV serostatus were compiled together with the repertoire data. A later genetic analysis used genome-wide SNP genotypes for about 60% of the roughly 700 donors, treating that subset as a discovery cohort. All discovery cohort repertoires had been generated on a single sequencing platform. HLA typing covered class I and class II loci at four-digit resolution. Typing coverage differed by locus: A, B, C, DRB1 and DQB1 were typed in about 620-640 donors, DQA1 in about 560, DPA1 in 600 to 610, and DPB1 in 472. Four to six DR-DQ haplotypes were handled as single units for association and clustering, since linkage in the cohort was strong. Among almost 400 genotyped donors of the cohort, an average of approximately 240,000 unique TCR beta nucleotide sequences were sequenced per donor, roughly 20% of them non-productive.

The CDR3 contains 19 residues, cysteine and phenylalanine counted. Kept here is only the CDR3 DNA, which spans 57 bases and is read in frame from base 1. In total, 500 to 700 healthy bone marrow donors made up the cohort. At the time of sampling, all cohort members were nominally healthy, though unrecorded immune exposures were likely present. The donor tested CMV seronegative and was one of the 352 seronegative cohort members. Every donor gave a peripheral blood sample, and the peripheral blood mononuclear cells from that sample were used for TCR beta sequencing. The Qiagen DNeasy Blood Extraction Kit was used to extract genomic DNA from the blood cell samples. The study at large found these results: Correlated functional status among segregating V segments might reflect linkage disequilibrium, but an unknown experimental factor could not be ruled out. In an earlier analysis of fewer than 700 of the donors, most TCR beta V segments appeared in productive rearrangements about 87% or about 30% of the time, broadly matching IMGT annotations. In a later analysis, HLA-associated TCR beta chains showed more clonal expansion and lower generation probabilities than non-associated chains that were equally common. The only immune exposure information available for the cohort was CMV serostatus. Presence/absence analyses assumed roughly uniform sequencing depth across donors, an assumption that may not hold. A few of the identified cytomegalovirus-associated TCR beta chains were confirmed in vitro to be specific for cytomegalovirus antigens. Only TCR beta chains were sequenced in this cohort, and the absence of alpha or paired-chain data limited detectable features. At a false discovery rate of 0.05, a later analysis linked under 20,000 TCR beta sequences to specific HLA alleles. Because the 87-base-pair reads could not distinguish some IMGT-functional V segments, including TRBV6-2 and TRBV6-3, those segments were excluded. Most TCR sequences were seen in very few donors, while some public TCRs were found in many individuals. In a later analysis, the rate of TCR association differed among HLA loci, with DRB1 alleles having the most associated TCRs and HLA-C alleles having the fewest. In a later genetic analysis, a missense DCLRE1C variant was associated with V-gene and J-gene trimming of TCR beta chains, and the association was replicated in an independent cohort. In a later analysis, most CMV-associated TCR beta chains were found to appear HLA-restricted, with HLA associations seemingly driven largely by CMV exposure. Because HLA typing was missing for some donors at each locus, association tests included only the typed subset. Compared with the roughly 600-donor mean, donors in an Asian-associated ancestry cluster had fewer N-insertions in productive TCRs, according to a later genetic analysis. In a later analysis, several top co-occurrence clusters were reported to appear linked to parvovirus B19, influenza, CMV and Epstein-Barr virus. A cluster of highly shared sequence variants was judged likely to represent a technical artifact of the sequencing pipeline. A total of about 180 TCR beta chains were listed by the study as associated with cytomegalovirus. The authors suggested that the approach could potentially be generalized to other disease states and immunological phenotypes. A further reported finding was that TCR beta sequences accurately predicted the HLA-A and HLA-B alleles for most subjects in the first cohort. Assigning TCR associations to individual alleles was difficult when HLA alleles, especially DR and DQ, strongly co-occurred. Cytomegalovirus status was reported to be diagnosed by the classifier with high specificity and sensitivity in both the original and validation cohorts. Because counts were too low, some 17 rarely observed V segments, including chromosome 9 orphons, were excluded from the earlier analysis of fewer than 650 of the donors.

Library prep was done by the immunoSEQ multiplex PCR assay. For the multiplex PCR, a mixture combining 60 forward primers for TCR Vbeta segments and 13 reverse primers for TCR Jbeta segments was used. Amplification of the CDR3 region of rearranged TCR beta genes was performed with a multiplex PCR assay on genomic DNA. On the Illumina HiSeq System, the amplified TCR beta libraries were sequenced as 87-base-pair reads. In the source study's methods: A later analysis counted approximately 74 million unique TCR beta chains across the 650 to 700 repertoires, and 10 million to 12 million of these chains were shared by at least two donors. To remove PCR and sequencing errors, raw reads were error-corrected and collapsed into unique sequences using a nearest-neighbor algorithm that merged closely related sequences. Alignment of CDR3 sequences to IMGT reference sequences was used to assign V, D and J gene segments. For a sequence to be retained, a match of at least six nucleotides to both a V gene segment and a J gene segment was required. A rearrangement counted as productive if the CDR3 had no stop codons and remained in frame with V and J, and every other rearrangement counted as non-productive. CDR3 was defined according to IMGT convention as the region running from the second conserved V-encoded cysteine to the conserved J-encoded phenylalanine. The earlier analysis of 550 to 650 of the donors excluded any sequence lacking an unambiguous match to a single V gene segment. In an earlier analysis of roughly 500 of the donors, V segments were called functional above 56.7% productive rearrangements and were called segregating when the between-donor standard deviation exceeded 5%. A statistical classification framework was built to diagnose cytomegalovirus status from the catalog of TCR beta chain sequences. V and J gene assignment, in a later analysis, came from comparing TCR nucleotide sequences with IMGT/GENE-DB human TR gene sequences. Using the TCRdist pipeline, a later analysis assigned CDR3 sequences along with most-parsimonious VDJ recombination scenarios. In a later analysis, each TCR beta chain was defined by its CDR3 amino acid sequence together with its V-gene family, and reads lacking a unique V-gene family were excluded. In a later analysis, around 600 highly shared, low-generation-probability nucleotide sequences were removed to address suspected cross-contamination and a sequencing artifact. A later analysis calculated a clonal expansion index for each public chain from normalized within-repertoire ranks of inferred template counts. Generation probabilities in a later analysis came from a VDJ recombination model fitted to out-of-frame rearrangements, and those results were checked against IGoR. In a later analysis, hypergeometric tests were used to score TCR-TCR, TCR-HLA and TCR-CMV co-occurrence, with a repertoire-size bias correction applied to TCR pairs. To estimate false discovery rates, a later analysis permuted the HLA or CMV assignments 20 times. In a later analysis, co-occurring TCRs were grouped with DBSCAN, and TCRdist sequence similarity was added when clustering was performed within HLA-allele-positive subsets. Repertoires with fewer than 30,000 or more than 120,000 public chains, plus five repertoires with anomalous nucleotide sharing, were excluded from co-occurrence clustering. TCRdb limited this immuneACCESS table to in-frame rearrangements with V and J called. A share of clones is missing; checked studies link under half to unresolved V genes, and the rest is unexplained. V and J calls and clone size come straight from that table; D and trimming were deduced from the DNA. Present in this sample are about 93,000 clones, roughly four fifths of which were seen just once. The ten largest account for 3% to 4% of the sample.

This receptor chain uses TRBV21-1 and TRBJ2-7; the table's D call, TRBD2, was not checked against the DNA. TRBV21-1 is classified as a pseudogene. The TCR comes from a man aged 50-60 years in good health and CMV-seronegative. Sequenced material: PBMCs. The CDR3 has the sequence CASSRRYGSSGRASHEQYF. The sequenced DNA: TGTGCCAGCAGCCGAAGGTATGGTTCCAGCGGGAGGGCCTCCCACGAGCAGTACTTC.